This TCR beta chain is drawn from a study of T cells in Graves' hyperthyroidism and ophthalmopathy. Notes on the study in general: Appearing also in blood were most of the thyroid clonotypes expanded above 0.001. Model-based prediction identified ophthalmopathy a median about 7 months prior to its onset.

This clonotype was detected many times. Its antigen remains unidentified. Amplification of TCR beta CDR3 regions used RNA as the template. HTBI primers were employed in a first-round RT-PCR of the TCR CDR3. TCRdb itself ran the multiplex PCR reads through MiXCR, one entry per CDR3 protein. The data hold around 480,000 distinct CDR3 sequences, with around 15% observed a single time. The source material was blood. This sequence was found in a woman between 18 and 29 years old with Graves' hyperthyroidism.

The CDR3 nucleotides are TGTGCCAGCAGCACCGGGACGGAGAATGAAAAACTGTTTTTT. The encoded protein is CASSTGTENEKLFF. This sequence joins TRBV6-1 and TRBJ1-4; D is possibly TRBD1 (5 bases). Germline CDR1 MNHNS, CDR2 SASEGT. V was pared by 6 bases and J by 5 bases, with 13 bases between. This CDR3 spans 14 amino acids.